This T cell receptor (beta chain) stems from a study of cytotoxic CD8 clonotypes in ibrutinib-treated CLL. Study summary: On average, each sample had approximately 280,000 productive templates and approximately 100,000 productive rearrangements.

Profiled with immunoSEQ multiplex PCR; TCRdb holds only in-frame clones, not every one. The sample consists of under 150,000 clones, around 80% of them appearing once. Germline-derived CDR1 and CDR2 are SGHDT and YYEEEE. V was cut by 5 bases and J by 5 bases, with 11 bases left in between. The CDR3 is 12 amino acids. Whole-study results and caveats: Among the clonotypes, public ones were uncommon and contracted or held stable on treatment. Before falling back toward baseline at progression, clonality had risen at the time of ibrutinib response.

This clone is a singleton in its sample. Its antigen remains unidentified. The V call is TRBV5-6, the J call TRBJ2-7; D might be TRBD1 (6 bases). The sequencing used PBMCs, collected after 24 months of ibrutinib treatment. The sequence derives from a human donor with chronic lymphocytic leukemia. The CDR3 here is CASSWGTNEQYF. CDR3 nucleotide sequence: TGTGCCAGCAGTTGGGGGACAAACGAGCAGTACTTC.